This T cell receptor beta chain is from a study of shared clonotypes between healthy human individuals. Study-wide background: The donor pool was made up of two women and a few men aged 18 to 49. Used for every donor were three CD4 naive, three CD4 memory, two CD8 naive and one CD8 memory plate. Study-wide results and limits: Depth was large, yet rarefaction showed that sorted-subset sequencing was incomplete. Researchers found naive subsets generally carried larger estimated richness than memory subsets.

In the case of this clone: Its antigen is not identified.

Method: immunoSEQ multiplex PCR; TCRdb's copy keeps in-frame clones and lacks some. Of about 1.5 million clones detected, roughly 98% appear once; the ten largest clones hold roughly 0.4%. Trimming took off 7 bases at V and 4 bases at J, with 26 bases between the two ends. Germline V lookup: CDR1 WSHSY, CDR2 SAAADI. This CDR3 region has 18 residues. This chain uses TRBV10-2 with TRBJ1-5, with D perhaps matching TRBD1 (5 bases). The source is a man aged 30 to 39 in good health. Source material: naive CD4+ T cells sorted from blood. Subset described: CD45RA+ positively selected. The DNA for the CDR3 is TGCGCCAGCACCAACTCGAGGGAGGGAGGGAGGGGAAATCAGCCCCAGCATTTT. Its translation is CASTNSREGGRGNQPQHF.